This TCR beta chain is drawn from a study of blood T cell repertoires in COVID-19. Study-level information: Cohort 3 recovered donors had two negative PCRs, clearance, or symptom resolution.

Across about two dozen US areas, participants ranged in age from about 18 to 90 years. The method was immunoSEQ multiplex PCR; TCRdb's version includes in-frame clones alone and lacks a portion of them. Of over 200,000 clones listed, 85% to 90% were seen once; the top ten hold roughly 3.3%. The TCR sequence derives from a woman in her forties or fifties in a cohort exposed to, infected with or recovered from COVID-19 (not recorded which). Sequenced input: PBMCs or T cells enriched from blood (not recorded which).

Written as DNA, the CDR3 is TGCAGTGCCAGTGGACAGGGAGGCTACGAGCAGTACTTC. It codes for CSASGQGGYEQYF. The gene calls are TRBV20-1 and TRBJ2-7; TRBD1 matches at 8 bases. The CDR3 totals 13 residues. Trimming removed 6 bases from V and 3 bases from J; junction bases left unmatched: 7. Per germline, CDR1 DFQATT and CDR2 SNEGSKA (reference sequence).